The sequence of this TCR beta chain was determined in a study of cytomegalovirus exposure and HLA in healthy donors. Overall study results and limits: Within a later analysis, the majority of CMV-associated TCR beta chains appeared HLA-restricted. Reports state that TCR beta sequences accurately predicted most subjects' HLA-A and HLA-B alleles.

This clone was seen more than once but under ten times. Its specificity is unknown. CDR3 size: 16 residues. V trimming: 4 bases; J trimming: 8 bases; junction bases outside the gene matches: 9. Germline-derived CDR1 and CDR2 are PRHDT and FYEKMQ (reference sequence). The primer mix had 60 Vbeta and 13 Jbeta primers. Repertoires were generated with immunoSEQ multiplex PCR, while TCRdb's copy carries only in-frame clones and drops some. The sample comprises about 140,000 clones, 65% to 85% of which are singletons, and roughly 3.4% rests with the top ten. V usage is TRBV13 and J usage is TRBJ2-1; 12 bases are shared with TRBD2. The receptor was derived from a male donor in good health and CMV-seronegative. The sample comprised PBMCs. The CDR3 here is CASSSTSGRGFDEQFF. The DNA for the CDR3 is TGTGCCAGCAGCTCGACTAGCGGGAGAGGTTTCGATGAGCAGTTCTTC.